A single sample is the source of the 16 T cell receptor beta chains below, sequenced in a study of patients and donors after allogeneic stem cell transplantation (dated by TCRdb to 2020 to 2021). Library preparation was by RT-PCR. Reads for this sample came from a NextSeq 550. In-frame beta chains were kept once TCRdb had trimmed the public reads at Q25 with fastp and called clones with MiXCR. Rows are combined by CDR3 protein, so each entry shows the most common genes and DNA. The sample data list some 880,000 distinct CDR3 sequences, and about a sixth of these were observed just once. The ten biggest clones cover 5% to 6.5% of the sample. The sample taken for sequencing was blood, either unsorted or a sorted T cell fraction (not recorded which). The receptors derive from a human donor who was either an allogeneic HSCT recipient or a stem cell or donor lymphocyte infusion donor (not recorded which). It is not recorded whose cells these are; they may come from a transplant donor.

In its sample, this clonotype was seen a few times. The chain combines TRBV12-5 with TRBJ1-1; the D gene is possibly TRBD1 (5 bases). The CDR3 spans 13 residues. CDR1 and CDR2 from the germline V gene are LGHNT and FRNRAP. V gave up 4 bases and J gave up 4 bases, with 10 bases separating them. The DNA for the CDR3 is TGTGCTAGTGGTTCGGGGGGTGGCACTGAAGCTTTCTTT. This sequence encodes CASGSGGGTEAFF.

This chain links TRBV20-1 with TRBJ2-7; TRBD1 is a possible D gene (6 bases). Deletions cut 7 bases from V and 1 base from J, with 14 bases between. The germline V gene has CDR1 DFQATT and CDR2 SNEGSKA (reference sequence). The CDR3 has 13 amino acids. CDR3 in amino acids: CSVQPGQSYEQYF. In DNA, the CDR3 is TGCAGTGTCCAACCGGGACAATCCTACGAGCAGTACTTC.

The chain joins TRBV4-2 to TRBJ2-7; 7 nucleotides match TRBD1. Germline assignment: CDR1 LGHNA and CDR2 YNFKEQ. Trimming cost V 0 bases and J 2 bases; bases outside gene matches: 7. The CDR3 contains 16 residues. As DNA, the CDR3 is TGTGCCAGCAGCCAAGATACAGGACAGGCGGCCTACGAGCAGTACTTC. Protein: CASSQDTGQAAYEQYF.

This clonotype was observed a handful of times. This chain uses TRBV4-1 with TRBJ2-2; no reliable D call. V lost 1 base and J 2 bases, leaving 8 bases between the germline ends. Germline V gene data show CDR1 as MGHRA and CDR2 as YSYEKL. CDR3 length: 15 residues. The CDR3 nucleotides read TGCGCCAGCAGCCAAGTATCGGCTAACACCGGGGAGCTGTTTTTT. This encodes CASSQVSANTGELFF.

The chain links TRBV29-1 to TRBJ2-7; D might be TRBD1 (6 bases). Deletions cut 7 bases from V and 6 bases from J, with 16 bases between. The CDR3 is made up of 12 amino acids. Germline CDR1 and CDR2: SQVTM and ANQGSEA. The CDR3 DNA sequence: TGCAGCGCTTACCTACAGGGAACCGAGCAGTACTTC. Translating gives CSAYLQGTEQYF.

This clonotype showed up just a few times. The chain couples TRBV7-9 to TRBJ1-6; no reliable D call. Trimming removed 7 bases at V and 10 bases at J, with 14 bases between. The CDR3 spans 13 residues. Germline assignment: CDR1 SEHNR and CDR2 FQNEAQ (reference sequence). DNA of the CDR3: TGTGCCAGCACCCTTAGGTGGGAATCACCCCTCCACTTT. Protein product: CASTLRWESPLHF. Variable domain in full (rest from reference TRBV7-9 and TRBJ1-6): DTGVSQNPRHKITKRGQNVTFRCDPISEHNRLYWYRQTLGQGPEFLTYFQNEAQLEKSRLLSDRFSAERPKGSFSTLEIQRTEQGDSAMYLCASTLRWESPLHFGNGTRLTVT.

This clonotype was counted a few times. The chain employs TRBV4-2 and TRBJ2-1, with TRBD2 identical over 8 bases. Losses at the gene ends were 4 bases for V and 6 bases for J; bases not matched to a gene: 8. CDR1 and CDR2 from the germline V gene are LGHNA and YNFKEQ. CDR3 length: 15 residues. CDR3 DNA: TGTGCCAGCAGCCCCTTCCAGCGGGAGACCAATGAGCAGTTCTTC. Its protein product is CASSPFQRETNEQFF.

As to this clonotype: This clone may be a read error of a much larger clone one base away. The V gene is TRBV2, the J gene TRBJ2-2; 10 bases are a match to TRBD2. The CDR3 sequence is 14 residues long. V shed 2 bases, J shed 6 bases, and the junction held 0 bases outside the gene matches. Looked up from germline, CDR1 is SNHLY and CDR2 is FYNNEI. The CDR3 spells CASSELAGAGELFF. As DNA, the CDR3 is TGTGCCAGCAGTGAACTAGCGGGAGCCGGGGAGCTGTTTTTT. Combining the CDR3 with reference TRBV2 and TRBJ2-2 gives the whole variable domain EPEVTQTPSHQVTQMGQEVILRCVPISNHLYFYWYRQILGQKVEFLVSFYNNEISEKSEIFDDQFSVERPDGSNFTLKIRSTKLEDSAMYFCASSELAGAGELFFGEGSRLTVL.

The gene calls are TRBV9 and TRBJ1-3; D not certain. Germline assignment: CDR1 SGDLS and CDR2 YYNGEE. The CDR3 consists of 15 residues. Trimming stripped 4 bases from V and 0 bases from J, with 11 bases between. The CDR3 spells CASSPDASSGNTIYF. The CDR3, as DNA: TGTGCCAGCAGCCCCGACGCTAGCTCTGGAAACACCATATATTTT.

The genes are TRBV3-1 and TRBJ2-1, with D uncertain. Trimming pared 4 bases from V and 9 bases from J, leaving 10 bases between. Germline V lookup: CDR1 LGHDT, CDR2 YNNKEL (reference sequence). The CDR3 has 12 amino acids. CDR3 region: CASSPREPEQFF. CDR3 bases: TGTGCCAGCAGCCCAAGGGAACCTGAGCAGTTCTTC.

The V and J genes are TRBV4-2 and TRBJ1-1, with a tentative D call TRBD1 (6 bases). CDR1 LGHNA and CDR2 YNFKEQ come from the germline V gene. Trimming took 0 bases from V and 3 from J, leaving 11 bases between them. The CDR3 totals 15 residues. The CDR3: CASSQEGARDTEAFF. CDR3 coding DNA: TGTGCCAGCAGCCAAGAGGGGGCGCGGGACACTGAAGCTTTCTTT.

Only a few counts were recorded for this clonotype. This sequence joins TRBV20-1 and TRBJ2-1; possible D gene TRBD1, 5 bases. Per germline, CDR1 DFQATT and CDR2 SNEGSKA (reference sequence). The CDR3 covers 12 residues. V dropped 0 bases and J dropped 9 bases, with 9 bases sitting between them. In DNA, the CDR3 is TGCAGTGCTAGAGATGACAGTCCTGAGCAGTTCTTC. The encoded protein is CSARDDSPEQFF.

This clonotype has ten or more counts. V usage is TRBV12-3 or TRBV12-4 and J usage is TRBJ1-1; D unclear. The CDR3 covers 12 residues. Deletions cut 2 bases from V and 5 bases from J, with 6 bases between. The CDR3 protein is CASSLRLTEAFF. The CDR3 DNA reads TGTGCCAGCAGTTTAAGGCTTACTGAAGCTTTCTTT.

The chain couples TRBV6-2 or TRBV6-3 to TRBJ1-1; D is perhaps TRBD1 (5 bases). Germline-derived CDR1 and CDR2 are MNHEY and SVGEGT. The length of the CDR3 is 17 residues. Trimming cost V 6 bases and J 3 bases, with 23 bases left between them. The CDR3 region has the DNA TGTGCCAGCAGACCCCACTTAGGGACGGGGAGTGACACTGAAGCTTTCTTT. This codes for CASRPHLGTGSDTEAFF.

This clonotype has a handful of counts. V and J are TRBV5-1 and TRBJ2-3; 8 positions match TRBD2. CDR1 is SGHRS and CDR2 is YFSETQ in the germline V gene. The ends lost 4 bases at V and 2 bases at J; junction bases unmatched: 12. The CDR3 spans 17 residues. CDR3 DNA: TGCGCCAGCAGCCCGGTTTCACTAGCGGAGCTCACAGATACGCAGTATTTT. It yields the protein CASSPVSLAELTDTQYF. Full variable domain (rest looked up from reference TRBV5-1 and TRBJ2-3): KAGVTQTPRYLIKTRGQQVTLSCSPISGHRSVSWYQQTPGQGLQFLFEYFSETQRNKGNFPGRFSGRQFSNSRSEMNVSTLELGDSALYLCASSPVSLAELTDTQYFGPGTRLTVL.

This clonotype was counted at least ten times. The J gene is TRBJ2-7, the V gene TRBV7-9; the D gene is possibly TRBD1 (6 bases). The CDR3 covers 15 residues. With 1 base removed from V and 6 bases from J, the gap between germline ends came to 16 bases. Germline V gene lookup returns CDR1 SEHNR and CDR2 FQNEAQ (reference sequence). CDR3 in amino acids: CASSLEGRGNFEQYF. The CDR3 DNA is TGTGCCAGCAGCTTAGAGGGCAGGGGTAACTTCGAGCAGTACTTC.